A single T cell receptor (beta chain) is shown here with its context. What it binds is not known. Reverse transcription used roughly 0.45 to 1 ug RNA and random hexamers. The authors amplified TCR beta CDR3 across 54 Vbeta and 13 Jbeta using immunoSEQ multiplex PCR. MiXCR was run by TCRdb on the immunoSEQ multiplex PCR reads, yielding one entry per CDR3 protein. This sample has around 140,000 distinct CDR3 sequences, with roughly 80% found just once. This sample is drawn from a study of CD8 T cells in Susac syndrome. The multiple sclerosis controls comprised treatment-naive patients whose relapsing-remitting disease was stable or active. FACS enriched CD8+ TEMRA cells, while bulk CD8+ and CD4+ were negatively isolated. Study-wide results and caveats: It was acknowledged in the study that the number of individuals who were included in its TCR sequencing and HLA analysis was relatively small.

V gave up 0 bases and J gave up 5 bases; unmatched junction bases: 5. Germline V lookup: CDR1 SGHRS, CDR2 YFSETQ. This CDR3 spans 16 amino acids. The sequenced sample consisted of CD8+ T cells from PBMCs. The TCR sequence derives from a human donor with multiple sclerosis. The rearrangement uses TRBV5-1 and TRBJ2-1, with 10 nucleotides matching TRBD1. DNA of the CDR3: TGCGCCAGCAGCTTGGTCTCGGGACAGGGGAACAATGAGCAGTTCTTC. Translated: CASSLVSGQGNNEQFF.